This T cell receptor (beta chain) is drawn from a study of T-cell reconstitution after alpha-beta-depleted transplantation in children. The CDR3 contains 19 residues. Germline assignment: CDR1 LGHNA and CDR2 YNFKEQ. Trimming removed 10 bases at V and 2 bases at J, with 33 bases between. Comments on this clonotype: Its antigen remains unknown.

A TCRbeta library incorporating unique molecular identifiers was prepared. TCRdb independently ran MiXCR on the PCR reads; one entry per CDR3 protein. The data hold about 110,000 distinct CDR3 sequences, with approximately 6.9% observed a single time. The study's findings and limits: Where some patients showed high TCRbeta diversity at day 60, it came from recipient T cells and thymic progenitors that had survived. At the one-year point after transplant, T-cell counts and TCRbeta diversity were found to come mostly from T cells that had been newly produced.

The receptor's source is a male patient aged 2-9 years who had a stem cell transplant for acute lymphoblastic leukemia, so the T cells may come from the graft donor. The sample was PBMCs, mostly from graft donor cells, taken 360 days after TCRalphabeta/CD19-depleted stem cell transplant. V gene TRBV4-2 combines with J gene TRBJ2-7; D is possibly TRBD1 (6 bases). The CDR3 region has the DNA TGTGCCATGGGCTCCCGGCTCCTCTCACAGGGATGGCCTACCTACGAGCAGTACTTC. Encoded protein: CAMGSRLLSQGWPTYEQYF.